The subject of this entry is one T cell receptor beta chain. Germline V lookup: CDR1 MNHEY, CDR2 SVGEGT. This CDR3 comprises 15 residues. The V end was cut by 2 bases, the J end by 3 bases, with 11 bases between. These data belong to a study of blood T cell repertoires in COVID-19. TCRdb keeps only in-frame clones here, not all; method: immunoSEQ multiplex PCR. The table includes over 200,000 clones, around nine tenths detected once. This TCR came from a man aged 35 to 55 who had recovered from COVID-19. V usage is TRBV6-2 or TRBV6-3 and J usage is TRBJ1-5; a possible D gene is TRBD1 (5 bases). The source material was peripheral blood. This CDR3 is CASSYGTGNNQPQHF. In DNA form, the CDR3 reads TGTGCCAGCAGTTACGGCACAGGAAACAATCAGCCCCAGCATTTT.